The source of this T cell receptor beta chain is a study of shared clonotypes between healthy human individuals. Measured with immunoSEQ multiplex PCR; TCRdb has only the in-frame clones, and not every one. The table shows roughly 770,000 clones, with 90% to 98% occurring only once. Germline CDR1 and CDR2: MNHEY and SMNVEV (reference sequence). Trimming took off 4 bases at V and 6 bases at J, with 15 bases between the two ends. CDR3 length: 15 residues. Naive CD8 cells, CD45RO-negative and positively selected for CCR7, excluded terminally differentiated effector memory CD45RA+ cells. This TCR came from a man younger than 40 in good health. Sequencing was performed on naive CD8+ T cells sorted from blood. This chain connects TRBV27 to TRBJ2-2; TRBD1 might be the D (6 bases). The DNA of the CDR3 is TGTGCCAGCAGTTCCGTCACAGGGAAGGCCGGGGAGCTGTTTTTT. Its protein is CASSSVTGKAGELFF.